This record looks at one T cell receptor beta chain sequence and its context. Clones were read by immunoSEQ multiplex PCR, and TCRdb kept only the in-frame ones, dropping some. The sample contains tens of thousands of clones, 85% of which appear only once. This specimen belongs to a study of blood T cell repertoires in COVID-19. Study-wide background: Sample material is recorded as cDNA or gDNA derived from T cells, B-cell-depleted T cells, or PBMCs.

This CDR3 comprises 15 residues. Germline V gene data show CDR1 as SGDLS and CDR2 as YYNGEE. With 0 bases removed from V and 6 bases from J, the gap between germline ends came to 15 bases. The clonotype originates from a human donor in a cohort sampled during active COVID-19. The sample comprised peripheral blood. This sequence joins TRBV9 and TRBJ1-2; D remains unclear. The CDR3 region is CASSVGRQGSNGYTF. CDR3 bases: TGTGCCAGCAGCGTAGGTCGACAAGGAAGTAATGGCTACACCTTC.